Described below is a single T cell receptor beta chain sequence and its context. The antigen remains unidentified. From the 5' RACE reads, TCRdb called clonotypes with MiXCR, one entry per CDR3 protein. The profile shows about 570,000 distinct CDR3 sequences, approximately 10% of them singletons. The record originates from a study of identical twins. Study observations and caveats: Compared with unrelated sharing, twin-shared out-of-frame alpha sequences had more low-probability sequences.

V lost 6 bases to trimming and J lost 6 bases, with 9 bases between them. CDR3 length: 11 amino acids. Germline CDR1 and CDR2: MNHEY and SMNVEV (reference sequence). The data were also submitted as part of a second study, on yellow fever vaccine responses in identical twins.

The specimen sequenced was PBMCs. This clonotype was sampled from a woman in her late teens or twenties in good health. The chain carries TRBV27 and TRBJ2-7; unclear D gene. This CDR3 is CASRFPPEQYF. The DNA for the CDR3 is TGTGCCAGCAGGTTCCCTCCCGAGCAGTACTTC.